This TCR beta chain was captured by sequencing in a study of regulatory T cells in long-lasting Graves disease. Findings of the study overall: Persistent-disease Graves' patients showed less TCR diversity than new cases. Accuracy might have suffered from few samples. There were preferences for TRBV28, TRBJ1-2 and TRBJ2-5 in persistent disease.

Documented time point: newly diagnosed GD, antithyroid drugs for less than 3 months. Preparation of the TCR library used RNA extracted from PBMCs. This clonotype is a singleton in its sample. The antigen is not known. Germline lookup yields CDR1 SGHTA and CDR2 FQGNSA. The CDR3 loop spans 15 amino acids. With 1 base removed from V and 2 bases from J, the gap between germline ends came to 11 bases. To make TCR beta libraries, researchers used iRepertoire HTBI primers and Arm-PCR of CDR3 regions. MiXCR, run by TCRdb on the multiplex PCR reads, gives a single entry per CDR3 protein. The sample has roughly 420,000 distinct CDR3 sequences; over 15% are singletons. The sample was also linked to a second study, of T cells in Graves' hyperthyroidism and ophthalmopathy. That source notes: In the first-round RT-PCR of the TCR CDR3, the HTBI primer set was used.

This specimen was peripheral blood mononuclear cells (PBMCs), taken at new diagnosis, from a patient treated with antithyroid drugs. This TCR derives from a woman aged 30 to 39 with Graves disease. The genes are TRBV7-2 and TRBJ1-1, with unresolved D. The CDR3 region has the DNA TGTGCCAGCAGCTTAGGTCCCTCAGACAACACTGAAGCTTTCTTT. It is translated as CASSLGPSDNTEAFF.